This T cell receptor beta chain appears in the sequencing data of a study of regulatory T cells in long-lasting Graves disease. This clonotype was observed a handful of times. Its target is unknown. Documented time point: persistent/refractory GD, antithyroid drugs over 5 years with positive TRAb. Extracted RNA from PBMCs served as the source of the TCR library. Both iRepertoire HTBI primers and Arm-PCR of CDR3 regions were used to build the TCR beta libraries. TCRdb independently ran MiXCR on the multiplex PCR reads; one entry per CDR3 protein. The table has 400,000 to 500,000 distinct CDR3 sequences, 21% seen once. Study conclusions and caveats: Samples came from peripheral blood alone, without thyroid tissue.

CDR1 is SQVTM and CDR2 is ANQGSEA in the germline V gene. The CDR3 sequence is 16 residues long. V was trimmed by 7 bases and J by 0 bases, leaving 16 bases between them. The V gene is TRBV29-1, the J gene TRBJ2-6; D is possibly TRBD1 (6 bases). This sample comprised peripheral blood mononuclear cells (PBMCs), obtained when the disease was refractory, from a patient treated with antithyroid drugs. The receptor's source is a female donor with Graves disease. CDR3 in amino acids: CSAMPQGHSGANVLTF. The CDR3 nucleotides are TGCAGCGCGATGCCACAGGGCCACTCTGGGGCCAACGTCCTGACTTTC. Using reference TRBV29-1 and TRBJ2-6 for the parts outside the CDR3, the full variable domain is SAVISQKPSRDICQRGTSLTIQCQVDSQVTMMFWYRQQPGQSLTLIATANQGSEATYESGFVIDKFPISRPNLTFSTLTVSNMSPEDSSIYLCSAMPQGHSGANVLTFGAGSRLTVL.